There are a few counts of the clone carrying this TCR beta chain. Its antigen is unidentified. The study ran its PCR with 60 Vbeta and 13 Jbeta primers. Only in-frame clones appear in the TCRdb table, and some are missing; sequencing was by immunoSEQ multiplex PCR. The sample carries over 70,000 clones, 70% recorded once. These data are taken from a study of cytomegalovirus exposure and HLA in healthy donors. Findings and limits, study-wide: A later analysis linked a missense DCLRE1C variant to TCR beta V- and J-gene trimming. Most of the TCR beta V segments (in an earlier analysis) were productive either about 87% or about 30% of the time.

CDR1 GTSNPN and CDR2 SVGIG come from the germline V gene (reference sequence). V gave up 1 base and J gave up 2 bases, with 12 bases separating them. CDR3 length: 15 residues. The rearrangement joins TRBV30 to TRBJ1-5; perhaps TRBD1 as D (6 bases). The specimen was PBMCs. This clonotype originated in a woman aged 45 to 65 in good health and CMV-seropositive. Here the CDR3 reads CAWSGGGQGNQPQHF. In DNA, the CDR3 is TGTGCCTGGAGTGGCGGGGGGCAGGGCAATCAGCCCCAGCATTTT. Variable domain in full (rest from reference TRBV30 and TRBJ1-5): SQTIHQWPATLVQPVGSPLSLECTVEGTSNPNLYWYRQAAGRGLQLLFYSVGIGQISSEVPQNLSASRPQDRQFILSSKKLLLSDSGFYLCAWSGGGQGNQPQHFGDGTRLSIL.